This T cell receptor (beta chain) was recovered during a study of blood T cell repertoires in COVID-19. Study overall: Samples representing acute and convalescent COVID-19 were sourced from the United States, Italy and Spain. In each case, the material was cDNA or gDNA derived from T cells, B-cell-depleted T cells, or PBMCs.

Individuals drawn from approximately 22 US areas were about 18 to 95 years old. Germline CDR1 PRHDT, CDR2 FYEKMQ (reference sequence). The junction had 7 bases not matched to a gene; V was cut back by 4 bases and J by 4 bases. The CDR3 runs to 16 residues. Here immunoSEQ multiplex PCR was the method, and the copy in TCRdb shows in-frame clones only, minus some. In the table there are about 190,000 clones, around 84% of which are singletons. The chain has TRBV13 and TRBJ2-3; the match to TRBD2 covers 11 bases. The sample comprised PBMCs or T cells enriched from blood (not recorded which). The receptor was isolated from a woman between 25 and 40 years old who had recovered from COVID-19. The CDR3 sequence: CASSSLAGGGADTQYF. CDR3 in DNA: TGTGCCAGCAGCTCTCTAGCGGGGGGTGGAGCAGATACGCAGTATTTT.